This TCR beta chain was identified during a study of cytomegalovirus exposure and HLA in healthy donors. Findings and caveats of the study: Later genetic work tied a missense DCLRE1C variant to beta-chain V and J trimming. A later analysis reportedly found fewer N-insertions in an Asian-associated ancestry cluster than the roughly 670-donor mean. While the bulk of TCR sequences proved rare, some public TCRs turned up in many donors.

This clone was seen once. Its specificity is not known. V shed 4 bases, J shed 1 base, and the junction held 3 bases outside the gene matches. Germline loops: CDR1 LGHNA, CDR2 YSLEER. The CDR3 runs 16 residues. The PCR had 60 Vbeta and 13 Jbeta primers. Repertoires were generated with immunoSEQ multiplex PCR, while TCRdb's copy carries only in-frame clones and drops some. In the table there are roughly 200,000 clones, roughly 80% of which are singletons. The chain has TRBV4-3 and TRBJ2-1; 11 bases fit TRBD1. The TCR sequence derives from a man under 40 in good health and CMV-seronegative. Sequencing used PBMCs. CDR3 DNA: TGCGCCAGCAGCCGAGGACAGGGGGCATCCTACAATGAGCAGTTCTTC. Its translation is CASSRGQGASYNEQFF.